This T cell receptor (beta chain) was documented in a study of T cells after posttransplantation cyclophosphamide. General study results and limits: After PTCy, TRB diversity resembled that of CNI/methotrexate controls.

This clone was observed at least ten times. Its matching antigen is unknown. Germline values: CDR1 MNHEY, CDR2 SMNVEV (reference sequence). The length of the CDR3 is 13 residues. Between the trimmed V and J ends, which lost 3 bases and 5 bases, there was a span of 8 bases. Assay used: immunoSEQ multiplex PCR; TCRdb lists only in-frame clones, some missing. The sample presents 9,500 to 15,000 clones, none singletons. Sequenced: PBMCs. The chain links TRBV27 to TRBJ1-5; no clear D. This TCR was recovered from a woman in her thirties or forties in good health, CMV-negative, and a related stem cell transplant donor. This chain's CDR3 is CASSFKQHQPQHF. CDR3 in DNA: TGTGCCAGCAGTTTCAAACAGCATCAGCCCCAGCATTTT.